This T cell receptor beta chain was captured by sequencing in a study of blood T cell repertoires in COVID-19 (dated by TCRdb to 2018 to 2020). About the investigation overall: Samples covering the acute and convalescent phases of COVID-19 were provided by collaborators in the United States, Italy and Spain. The repertoires were released in a freely available public database meant as a resource for research on the immune response to SARS-CoV-2. The material from the prospective study consisted of cDNA or gDNA derived from T cells, B-cell-depleted T cells, or PBMCs. A de-identified subject ID, COVID-19 status, age in years and sex were almost always included in the sample metadata. Samples were obtained from the ongoing ImmuneRACE study (first 160 participants) and from roughly 1,300 subjects provided by 6 global collaborators. The dataset comprised deeply sampled blood TCRbeta repertoires from subjects exposed to, actively infected with, or recovered from COVID-19. Where HLA class I and class II types were available, the types were taken from metadata supplied by the sample provider, not from assay-based typing. Study-wide conclusions, independent of this receptor: Clinical and demographic metadata were provided uncurated, with the amount varying by source and participant.

Participants in the prospective study were enrolled through a virtual design, were aged 18 to 89 years, and lived in approximately 25 United States geographic areas. In the prospective study, cohorts were assigned on the basis of participant-reported clinical history obtained from a screening survey and a study questionnaire. Recovered participants in ImmuneRACE Cohort 3 were defined as having two consecutive negative NP/OP PCR tests, clearance from a healthcare professional, or resolution of symptoms. In the prospective study, whole blood, serum and a nasopharyngeal or oropharyngeal swab were collected from each participant by mobile phlebotomists. Additional blood draws and questionnaires over an approximately 2-month period could optionally be provided by prospective study participants. Prospective study blood samples were shipped either frozen or at room temperature before DNA extraction. TCRbeta CDR3 regions were amplified from genomic DNA by means of the immunoSEQ Assay, a bias-controlled multiplex PCR. Per the authors' processing: Within the assay, amplification of reference gene primers was used to estimate how many nucleated cells each sample contained. Sequence reads were collapsed and filtered to measure the absolute abundance of every unique TCRbeta CDR3 rearrangement. For each sample, productive Simpson clonality was calculated as the square root of Simpson's diversity index over productive rearrangements. TCRdb stores this immuneACCESS table with in-frame sequences only. Part of the clones is absent; in the studies checked, under half of the shortfall reflects unresolved V genes, and no reason is known for the rest. The V and J calls and clone size are taken from that table; D and trimming were inferred from the DNA. This sample gives almost 500,000 clones in total; more than 85% of them show up just once. The top ten clonotypes cover 6.5% to 8.5% of the sample.

Taken from the germline V gene, the CDR1 and CDR2 loops are SGHAT and FQNNGV. Including cysteine and phenylalanine, the CDR3 has 17 amino acids. Only the CDR3 DNA stays, 51 bases, in frame from base 1. Relative to germline, V is missing 5 bases and J is missing 2 bases, with 5 bases of the junction outside any gene match. On this clone itself: Its target antigen remains unknown. No much larger clone exists at a distance of one base, and base qualities are not known.

The chain joins TRBV11-2 to TRBJ2-2, with 13 bases matching TRBD2. The sequence was obtained from a woman aged 55-69 years who had recovered from COVID-19. Material for sequencing was PBMCs or T cells enriched from blood (not recorded which). The CDR3 protein: CASSVRLAGGNTGELFF. The bases read TGTGCCAGCAGCGTCCGACTAGCGGGGGGTAACACCGGGGAGCTGTTTTTT. Here the CDR3 is joined to the reference TRBV11-2 and TRBJ2-2 genes, and the full variable domain is: EAGVAQSPRYKIIEKRQSVAFWCNPISGHATLYWYQQILGQGPKLLIQFQNNGVVDDSQLPKDRFSAERLKGVDSTLKIQPAKLEDSAVYLCASSVRLAGGNTGELFFGEGSRLTVL.